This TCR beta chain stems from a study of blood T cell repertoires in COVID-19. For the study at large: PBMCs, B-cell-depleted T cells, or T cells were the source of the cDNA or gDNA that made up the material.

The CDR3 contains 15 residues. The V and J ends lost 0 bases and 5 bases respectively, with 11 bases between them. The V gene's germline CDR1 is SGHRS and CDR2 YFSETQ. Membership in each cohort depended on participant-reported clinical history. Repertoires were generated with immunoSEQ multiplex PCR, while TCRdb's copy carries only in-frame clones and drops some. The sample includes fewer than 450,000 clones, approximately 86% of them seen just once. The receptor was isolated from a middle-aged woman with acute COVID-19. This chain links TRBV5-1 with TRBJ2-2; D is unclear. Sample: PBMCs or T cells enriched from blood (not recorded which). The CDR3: CASSLVQVGTGELFF. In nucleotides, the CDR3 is TGCGCCAGCAGCTTGGTTCAGGTTGGGACCGGGGAGCTGTTTTTT.